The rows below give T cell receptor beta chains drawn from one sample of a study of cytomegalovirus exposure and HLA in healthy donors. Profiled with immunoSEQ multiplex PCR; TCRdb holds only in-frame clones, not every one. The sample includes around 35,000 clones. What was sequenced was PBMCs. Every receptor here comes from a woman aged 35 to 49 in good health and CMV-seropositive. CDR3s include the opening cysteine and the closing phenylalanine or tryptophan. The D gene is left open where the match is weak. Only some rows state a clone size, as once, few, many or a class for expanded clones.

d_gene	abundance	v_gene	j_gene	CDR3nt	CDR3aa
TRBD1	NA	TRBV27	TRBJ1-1	TGTGCCAGCAGTCCATTCCGGACAGGGAACACTGAAGCTTTCTTT	CASSPFRTGNTEAFF
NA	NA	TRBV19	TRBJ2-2	TGTGCCAGTACCCCAGGGGAGATAGGAGTCGGGGAGCTGTTTTTT	CASTPGEIGVGELFF
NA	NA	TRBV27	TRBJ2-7	TGTGCCAGCAGTCCCGGTGGAGGTTTATACGAGCAGTACTTC	CASSPGGGLYEQYF
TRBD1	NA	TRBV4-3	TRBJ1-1	TGCGCCAGCAGCCAAGACGACAGGGCGAACACTGAAGCTTTCTTT	CASSQDDRANTEAFF
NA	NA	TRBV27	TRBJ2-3	TGTGCCAGCAGGAGGGCTGAAGAGGGTCCGGATACGCAGTATTTT	CASRRAEEGPDTQYF
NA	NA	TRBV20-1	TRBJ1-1	TGCAGTGCTAGAAGAGATGAAGCTTTCTTT	CSARRDEAFF
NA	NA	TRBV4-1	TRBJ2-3	TGCACCAGCAGCCAAACCGCGGGGCTAGCTCTAACAGATACGCAGTATTTT	CTSSQTAGLALTDTQYF
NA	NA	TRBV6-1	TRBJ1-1	TGTGCCAGCAGTGAATATATGCGGGCTGAAGCTTTCTTT	CASSEYMRAEAFF
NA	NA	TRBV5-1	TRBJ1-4	TGCGCCAGCAGCGATCAAGGGGGTTCGTGGACGCGGTCTAATGAAAAACTGTTTTTT	CASSDQGGSWTRSNEKLFF
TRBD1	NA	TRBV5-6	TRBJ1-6	TGTGCCAGCAGCTTGGTTGGACAGGGTCTTTCACCCCTCCACTTT	CASSLVGQGLSPLHF
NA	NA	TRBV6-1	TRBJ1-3	TGTGCCAGCAGGGGAGAGAGGGCCTCTGGAAACACCATATATTTT	CASRGERASGNTIYF
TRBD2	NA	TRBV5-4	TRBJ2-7	TGTGCCAGCAGCTTGGGGTCTAGCGGCGGGGGGGACGACGAGCAGTACTTC	CASSLGSSGGGDDEQYF
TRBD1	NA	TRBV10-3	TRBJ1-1	TGTGCCATCAGTGAGTTTGTTGGAAGGGACAGGCCTTTCTTT	CAISEFVGRDRPFF
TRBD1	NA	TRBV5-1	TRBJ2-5	TGCGCCAGCAGCTTGAGCCGACAGGGGTACCAAGAGACCCAGTACTTC	CASSLSRQGYQETQYF
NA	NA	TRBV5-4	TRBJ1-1	TGTGCCAGCAGCTTGACAGGAAGAGGATTAGAAGCTTTCTTT	CASSLTGRGLEAFF
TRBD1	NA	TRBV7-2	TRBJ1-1	TGTGCCAGCAGCCTAGACAGGGGGACGAACACTGAAGCTTTCTTT	CASSLDRGTNTEAFF
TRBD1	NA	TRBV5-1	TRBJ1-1	TGCGCCAGCAGCACCGGGACAGGGCTTAACATGAACACTGAAGCTTTCTTT	CASSTGTGLNMNTEAFF
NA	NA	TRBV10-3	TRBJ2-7	TGTGCCATCAGTGAGTCTGGTCTTAGGGACAAGTCCTACGAGCAGTACTTC	CAISESGLRDKSYEQYF
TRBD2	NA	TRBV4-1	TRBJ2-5	TGCGCCAGCAGCCAAGAAAGCGGGGGGGCCTCGGAGACCCAGTACTTC	CASSQESGGASETQYF
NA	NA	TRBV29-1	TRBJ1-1	TGCAGCGTTTATCCCCTCAGGGCGGACACTGAAGCTTTCTTT	CSVYPLRADTEAFF
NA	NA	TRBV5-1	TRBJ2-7	TGCGCCAGCAGCTTGAATTATATCTCCTACGAGCAGTACTTC	CASSLNYISYEQYF
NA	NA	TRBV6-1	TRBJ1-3	TGTGCCAGCAGTGAGGCCAGTTCTGGAAACACCATATATTTT	CASSEASSGNTIYF
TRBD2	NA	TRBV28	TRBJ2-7	TGTGCCAGCAGTTTATGGGCGGGGGGTCTCTACGAGCAGTACTTC	CASSLWAGGLYEQYF
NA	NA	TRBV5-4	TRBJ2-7	TGTGCCAGCAGCCCCGGGAGTACCTACGAGCAGTACTTC	CASSPGSTYEQYF
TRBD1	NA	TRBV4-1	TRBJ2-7	TGCGCCAGCAGCTATTCCGGGACAGGGGCCTACGAGCAGTACTTC	CASSYSGTGAYEQYF
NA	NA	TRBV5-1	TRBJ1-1	TGCGCCAGCAGCCTGTACATTGGGGCCTCTGAAGCTTTCTTT	CASSLYIGASEAFF
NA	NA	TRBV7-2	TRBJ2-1	TGTGCCAGCAGCTTAGCGTTGAGTACTGGCAATGAGCAGTTCTTC	CASSLALSTGNEQFF
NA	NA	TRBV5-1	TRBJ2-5	TGCGCCAGCCAACCTGATTGGAGGGAAGAGACCCAGTACTTC	CASQPDWREETQYF
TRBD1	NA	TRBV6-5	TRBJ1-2	TGTGCCAGCAGCCGACAGGGGTCTAACTATGGCTACACCTTC	CASSRQGSNYGYTF
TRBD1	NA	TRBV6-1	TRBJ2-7	TGTGCCAGCGGACAGGGGTACGAGCAGTACTTC	CASGQGYEQYF
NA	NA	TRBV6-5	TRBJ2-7	TGTGCCAGCAGTTACTTCTGGGGGGAGTCCTACGAGCAGTACTTC	CASSYFWGESYEQYF
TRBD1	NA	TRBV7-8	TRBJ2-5	TGTGCCAGCAGCTTAAGGGACAGCTCAGAGACCCAGTACTTC	CASSLRDSSETQYF
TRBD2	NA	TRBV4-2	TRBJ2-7	TGTGCCAGCAGCCAAGAGGGAGGGAGGGGCAACGAGCAGTACTTC	CASSQEGGRGNEQYF
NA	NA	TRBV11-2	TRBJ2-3	TGTGCCAGCAGCTTAGTCGGCCTAGGAGGAATAGATACGCAGTATTTT	CASSLVGLGGIDTQYF
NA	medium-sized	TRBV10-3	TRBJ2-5	TGTGCCATCAGCCGAGCTGAGGGAACCCAGTACTTC	CAISRAEGTQYF